These 21 T cell receptor beta chains were sequenced from one sample in a study of tumor-infiltrating lymphocytes in primary liver carcinoma. Unsorted bulk tissue (roughly 17-33 mg) underwent RNA and DNA co-extraction. Starting from roughly 540 ng of total RNA, TCR beta cDNA was produced with a primer in the constant region. Sequencing libraries for TCR beta derived from three nested multiplex PCR rounds that used slightly modified ARM-PCR. Two initial PCR rounds of around 10 cycles each paired TRBV1-TRBV30 forward primers with a C-beta reverse primer. TCRdb ran MiXCR on the multiplex PCR reads and lists one entry per CDR3 protein. The sample contains tens of thousands of distinct CDR3 sequences, 69% of which appear only once. Sequencing was performed on tumor-adjacent normal liver tissue. These TCRs come from a man in his forties with primary liver carcinoma and hepatitis B virus infection.

Note on this clonotype: A read error may be the cause here, since a much bigger clone is one base away. The chain employs TRBV16 and TRBJ1-1; no definite D call. V lost 2 bases to trimming and J lost 2 bases, with 9 bases between them. Looked up from germline, CDR1 is KGHSY and CDR2 is FQNENV. The CDR3 totals 14 residues. The CDR3 DNA reads TGTGCCAGCAGCCAAGGTTTTATTAACACTGAAGCTTTCTTT. Encoded protein: CASSQGFINTEAFF.

This clonotype was detected ten times or more. This chain links TRBV28 with TRBJ2-1, with TRBD2 matching 10 bases. V lost 3 bases, J lost 7 bases, and 12 bases stayed unmatched. Germline-derived CDR1 and CDR2 are MDHEN and SYDVKM. This CDR3 is built from 17 residues. The CDR3 here is CASSFLRPSGSGNEQFF. The CDR3 DNA reads as TGTGCCAGCAGTTTCCTTCGCCCTAGCGGGAGTGGGAATGAGCAGTTCTTC.

As concerns this clonotype: A read error may explain this, as a much larger clone is one base away. The genes are TRBV5-1 and TRBJ2-5; either TRBD1 or TRBD2 may supply D (5 bases each). Germline CDR1 reads SGHRS; CDR2 reads YFSETQ. This CDR3 is 14 amino acids long. The CDR3 DNA reads as TGCACCAGCAGAAGGGGACGGACGCAAGAGACCCAGTACTTC. Translation: CTSRRGRTQETQYF.

Note on this clonotype: A junction end diverges from the germline sequence, so it may reflect a read error. V is TRBV29-1 and J is TRBJ1-1; perhaps TRBD1 as D (6 bases). Germline assignment: CDR1 SQVTM and CDR2 ANQGSEA. The CDR3 is 14 residues long. In DNA form, the CDR3 reads TGCAGCGTTGAAGCTCGCCAGGGACAAAGTGAAGCTCTCTTT. It is translated as CSVEARQGQSEALF.

As for this clonotype: The junction shows a germline mismatch at one end, possibly a read error. The chain is built from TRBV11-1 and TRBJ2-5; 7 bases align to TRBD1. The length of the CDR3 is 14 residues. Germline V CDR1 and CDR2: SGHAT, FQDESV (reference sequence). The CDR3, as DNA: TGTGCCAGCAGTGGACAGGTGGAGGTAGAGATCCAGTATTTC. This gives the protein CASSGQVEVEIQYF.

Turning to this clonotype: The CDR3 carries no conserved terminal phenylalanine or tryptophan, so it likely arises from a read error. The CDR3: CASSERTSGTQYY. CDR3 coding DNA: TGTGCCAGCAGTGAAAGAACTAGCGGCACCCAGTACTAC. The chain uses TRBV6-1 and TRBJ2-5; TRBD2 aligns across 8 bases. V dropped 2 bases and J dropped 8; count of bases not matched to a gene: 4. CDR3 length: 13 residues. Germline loops: CDR1 MNHNS, CDR2 SASEGT.

In this sample, this clonotype turned up a few times. Since a much larger clone is just one base distant, this may be a read error. V gene TRBV14 combines with J gene TRBJ1-3; D remains unclear. CDR1 and CDR2 from the germline V gene are SGHDN and FVKESK. There are 16 residues in the CDR3. This CDR3 reads CASSLSLSYSGSTIYF. The CDR3 DNA reads as TGTGCCAGCAGCCTCTCATTGTCGTACTCTGGAAGCACCATATATTTT. The variable domain in full, completed from reference TRBV14 and TRBJ1-3, reads EAGVTQFPSHSVIEKGQTVTLRCDPISGHDNLYWYRRVMGKEIKFLLHFVKESKQDESGMPNNRFLAERTGGTYSTLKVQPAELEDSGVYFCASSLSLSYSGSTIYFGEGSWLTVV.

In the case of this clonotype: The junction shows a germline mismatch at one end, possibly a read error. J is TRBJ2-1 and V is TRBV28; TRBD2 is a possible D gene (7 bases). The CDR3 length is 14 residues. Germline V gene lookup returns CDR1 MDHEN and CDR2 SYDVKM. CDR3 amino acids: CTSSFSKGGDEQFF. The CDR3, as DNA: TGTACCAGCAGTTTTTCCAAGGGGGGGGATGAGCAGTTCTTC.

CDR3 coding DNA: TGCGCCAGCAGCCCACCGGGACAGGGGGAAGAGTACTTC. Translating it yields CASSPPGQGEEYF. The rearrangement links TRBV5-1 to TRBJ2-7; 11 bases match TRBD1. CDR1 and CDR2 (germline): SGHRS, YFSETQ. The CDR3 covers 13 residues. The V gene end was trimmed by 4 bases and the J gene end by 11 bases; junction bases not matched to a gene: 8.

Comment on this clonotype: An end of the junction does not agree with germline; a read error may underlie this. The V call is TRBV5-1, the J call TRBJ2-1; TRBD2 might be the D (5 bases). The CDR3 runs to 15 residues. CDR1 SGHRS and CDR2 YFSETQ come from the germline V gene. CDR3 bases: TGTGCCAGCAGCCGACTACTAGTGCGATACAATGAGCAGTTCTTC. Its translation: CASSRLLVRYNEQFF.

This sequence joins TRBV6-5 and TRBJ2-5, with D perhaps matching TRBD1 (5 bases). In germline, CDR1 is MNHEY, CDR2 SVGAGI. The ends were cut back, 8 bases at V and 7 bases at J, with 23 bases in the middle. CDR3 length: 15 amino acids. CDR3 in DNA: TGTGCCAGCGGCCGAGAAGGGGTTATTTCAGGGACCCAGTACTTC. It codes for CASGREGVISGTQYF.

Details on this clonotype: A junction end diverges from the germline sequence, so it may reflect a read error. V usage is TRBV12-3 or TRBV12-4 and J usage is TRBJ2-2; 8 bases match TRBD1. The CDR3 is 14 residues long. The CDR3 coding sequence is TGTACCAGTAGCCACCACAGGGGGGCCGGGGAGCTGTCTTTT. It is translated as CTSSHHRGAGELSF.

This clonotype was found once. The junction departs from the called germline gene at one end, perhaps through a read error. The V and J genes are TRBV6-5 and TRBJ2-3, with 8 nucleotides matching TRBD2. The CDR3 totals 15 residues. The V gene's germline CDR1 is MNHEY and CDR2 SVGAGI. In DNA form, the CDR3 reads TGTGCCAGCAACCCAGGATTAGCGGGAACAGATATGCAGTATTTT. Encoded protein: CASNPGLAGTDMQYF.

The chain combines TRBV5-1 with TRBJ2-1; TRBD2 might be the D (6 bases). This CDR3 comprises 16 residues. V was pared by 8 bases and J by 3 bases, with 21 bases between. CDR1 is SGHRS, CDR2 YFSETQ, per germline. The CDR3 DNA reads TGCGCCAGTACCCACGGGCTAGCGAGCATCTACAATGAGCAGTTCTTC. As protein: CASTHGLASIYNEQFF. Looking up the rest from reference TRBV5-1 and TRBJ2-1 gives the full variable domain: KAGVTQTPRYLIKTRGQQVTLSCSPISGHRSVSWYQQTPGQGLQFLFEYFSETQRNKGNFPGRFSGRQFSNSRSEMNVSTLELGDSALYLCASTHGLASIYNEQFFGPGTRLTVL.

Remarks on this clonotype: This may come from a read error, since a much larger clone is one base off. V gene TRBV6-2 or TRBV6-3 combines with J gene TRBJ2-7; the match to TRBD2 covers 9 bases. Unmatched junction bases numbered 11, after V lost 2 bases and J lost 3 bases. The V gene's germline CDR1 is MNHEY and CDR2 SVGEGT. The CDR3 has 17 amino acids. CDR3 sequence reads: CASSYDGRASGIYEQYF. DNA for the CDR3: TGTGCCAGCAGTTACGATGGGAGGGCTAGCGGGATCTACGAGCAGTACTTC.

Turning to this clonotype: A much larger clone differs from this one at a single base, so this may be a read error. Lacking the conserved final phenylalanine or tryptophan, this CDR3 likely reflects a read error. The J gene is TRBJ2-2, the V gene TRBV6-4; maybe TRBD1 (6 bases). This CDR3 has 14 residues. Trimming left V 6 bases short and J 1 base short, with 9 bases between. Germline CDR1 and CDR2: MRHNA and SNTAGT. The CDR3 nucleotides read TGTGCCAGCAGCCGGGGACAGAACACCGGGGAGCTGTTTCTT. It translates to CASSRGQNTGELFL.

With respect to this clonotype: Germline is not matched at one junction end, which may reflect a read error. The chain joins TRBV29-1 to TRBJ2-1, with D perhaps TRBD1 (7 bases). Germline values: CDR1 SQVTM, CDR2 ANQGSEA. This CDR3 has 12 residues. The CDR3 DNA reads as TGCATCGTCCGACAGGGAGGCAATGTGCAGTTATTC. This translates into CIVRQGGNVQLF.

This chain links TRBV7-9 with TRBJ2-1, with TRBD2 identical over 9 bases. With 6 bases clipped from V and 6 bases from J, the junction kept 18 bases outside the gene matches. Germline values: CDR1 SEHNR, CDR2 FQNEAQ (reference sequence). The CDR3 loop spans 18 amino acids. CDR3 protein: CASSLRLAGKVEGNEQFF. As DNA, the CDR3 is TGTGCCAGCAGTTTACGTCTAGCGGGAAAGGTAGAAGGCAATGAGCAGTTCTTC. Looking up the rest from reference TRBV7-9 and TRBJ2-1 gives the full variable domain: DTGVSQNPRHKITKRGQNVTFRCDPISEHNRLYWYRQTLGQGPEFLTYFQNEAQLEKSRLLSDRFSAERPKGSFSTLEIQRTEQGDSAMYLCASSLRLAGKVEGNEQFFGPGTRLTVL.

J is TRBJ2-2 and V is TRBV12-3 or TRBV12-4; D possibly uses TRBD1 or TRBD2 (5 bases each). The ends were cut back, 10 bases at V and 2 bases at J, with 17 bases in the middle. The CDR3 loop spans 15 amino acids. The CDR3 DNA reads as TGTGCCATCAGGCCCGGGACGGGTAACACCGGGGAGCTGTTTTTT. It codes for CAIRPGTGNTGELFF.

This clonotype appeared a few times. The rearrangement joins TRBV11-2 to TRBJ2-3; 10 bases line up with TRBD2. The CDR3 loop spans 15 amino acids. V shed 5 bases and J 5 bases; nucleotides not matched to a gene: 7. Germline CDR1 reads SGHAT; CDR2 reads FQNNGV. The CDR3 region is CASSTWTSGIDTQYF. The CDR3 region has the DNA TGTGCCAGCAGCACCTGGACTAGCGGCATAGATACGCAGTATTTT.

This chain joins TRBV28 and TRBJ1-5, with D perhaps matching TRBD1 (5 bases). CDR1 and CDR2 from the germline V gene are MDHEN and SYDVKM. CDR3 length equals 17 residues. The germline V and J ends were trimmed by 3 bases and 0 bases, with 15 bases remaining between them. CDR3 nucleotide sequence: TGTGCCAGCAGTTTGGGGACCGATCCATATAGCAATCAGCCCCAGCATTTT. Protein: CASSLGTDPYSNQPQHF.